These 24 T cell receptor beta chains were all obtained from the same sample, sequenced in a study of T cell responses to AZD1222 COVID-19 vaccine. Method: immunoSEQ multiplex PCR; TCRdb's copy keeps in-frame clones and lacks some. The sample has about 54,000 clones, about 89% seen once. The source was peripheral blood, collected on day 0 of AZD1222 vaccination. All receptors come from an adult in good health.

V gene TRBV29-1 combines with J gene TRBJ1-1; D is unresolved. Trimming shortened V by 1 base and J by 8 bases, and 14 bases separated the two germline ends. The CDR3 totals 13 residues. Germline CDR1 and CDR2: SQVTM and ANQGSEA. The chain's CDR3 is CSVEVNGAREAFF. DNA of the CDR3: TGCAGCGTTGAAGTGAATGGCGCGCGGGAAGCTTTCTTT.

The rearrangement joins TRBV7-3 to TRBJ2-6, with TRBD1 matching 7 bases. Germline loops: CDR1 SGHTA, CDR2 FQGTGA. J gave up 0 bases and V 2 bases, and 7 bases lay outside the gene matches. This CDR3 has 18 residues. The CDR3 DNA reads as TGTGCCAGCAGCTTAGTGGGGACAGCCCTCTCTGGGGCCAACGTCCTGACTTTC. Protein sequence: CASSLVGTALSGANVLTF.

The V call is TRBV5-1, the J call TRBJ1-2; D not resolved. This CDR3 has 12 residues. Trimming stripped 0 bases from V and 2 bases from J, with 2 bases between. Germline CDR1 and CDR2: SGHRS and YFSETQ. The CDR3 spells CASSLENYGYTF. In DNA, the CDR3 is TGCGCCAGCAGCTTGGAAAACTATGGCTACACCTTC.

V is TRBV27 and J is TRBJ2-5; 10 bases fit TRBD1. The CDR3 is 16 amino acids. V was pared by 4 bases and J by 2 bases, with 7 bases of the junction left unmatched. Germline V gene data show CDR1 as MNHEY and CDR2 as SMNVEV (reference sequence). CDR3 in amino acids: CASSSWTGGGQETQYF. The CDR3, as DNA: TGTGCCAGCAGTTCATGGACAGGGGGGGGGCAAGAGACCCAGTACTTC.

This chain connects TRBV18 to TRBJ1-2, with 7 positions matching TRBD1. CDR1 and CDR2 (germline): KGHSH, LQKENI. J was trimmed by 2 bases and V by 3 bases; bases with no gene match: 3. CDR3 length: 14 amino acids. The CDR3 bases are TGTGCCAGCTCACCCGACAGGGAAAACTATGGCTACACCTTC. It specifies CASSPDRENYGYTF.

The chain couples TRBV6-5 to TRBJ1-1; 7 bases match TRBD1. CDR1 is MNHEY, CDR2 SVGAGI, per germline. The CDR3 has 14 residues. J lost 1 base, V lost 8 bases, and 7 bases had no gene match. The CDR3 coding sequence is TGTGCCAGCGGGACAGCTAGAAGGAACACTGAAGCTTTCTTT. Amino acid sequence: CASGTARRNTEAFF.

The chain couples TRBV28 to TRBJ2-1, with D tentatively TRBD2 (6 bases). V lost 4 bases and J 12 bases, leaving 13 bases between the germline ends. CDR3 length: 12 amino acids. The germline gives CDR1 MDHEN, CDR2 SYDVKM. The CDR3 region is CASSSPGLRQFF. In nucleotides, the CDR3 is TGTGCCAGCAGTTCCCCAGGACTAAGGCAGTTCTTC.

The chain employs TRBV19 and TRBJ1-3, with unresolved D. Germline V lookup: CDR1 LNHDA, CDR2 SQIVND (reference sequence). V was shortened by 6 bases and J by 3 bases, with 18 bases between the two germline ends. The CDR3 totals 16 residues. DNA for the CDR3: TGTGCCAGTAGCCGTGACGGGAGGGTATTTGGAAACACCATATATTTT. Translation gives CASSRDGRVFGNTIYF.

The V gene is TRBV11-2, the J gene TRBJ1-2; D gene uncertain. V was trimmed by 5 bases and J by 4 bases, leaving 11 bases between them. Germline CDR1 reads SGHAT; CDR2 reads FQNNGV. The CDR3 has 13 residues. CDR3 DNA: TGTGCCAGCAGCCTCTTTCTTCGCTATGGCTACACCTTC. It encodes CASSLFLRYGYTF.

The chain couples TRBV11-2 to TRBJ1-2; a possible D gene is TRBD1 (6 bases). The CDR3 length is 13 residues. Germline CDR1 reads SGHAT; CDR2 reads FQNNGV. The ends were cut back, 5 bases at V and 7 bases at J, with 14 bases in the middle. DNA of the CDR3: TGTGCCAGCAGCGCAGGCAGGGGACCTGGCTACACCTTC. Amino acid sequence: CASSAGRGPGYTF.

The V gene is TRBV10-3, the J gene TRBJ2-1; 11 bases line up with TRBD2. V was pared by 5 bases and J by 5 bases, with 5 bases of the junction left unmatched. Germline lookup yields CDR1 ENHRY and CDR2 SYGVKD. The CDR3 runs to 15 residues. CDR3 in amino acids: CAISITSGGNNEQFF. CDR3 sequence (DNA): TGTGCCATCAGTATCACTAGCGGGGGTAACAATGAGCAGTTCTTC.

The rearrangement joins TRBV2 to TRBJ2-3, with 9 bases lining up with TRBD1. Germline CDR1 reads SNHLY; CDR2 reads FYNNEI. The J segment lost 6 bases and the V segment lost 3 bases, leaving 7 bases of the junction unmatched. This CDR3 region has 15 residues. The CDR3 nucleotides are TGTGCCAGCAGTGAGGGGACAGGGCAATGGGATACGCAGTATTTT. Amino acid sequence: CASSEGTGQWDTQYF.

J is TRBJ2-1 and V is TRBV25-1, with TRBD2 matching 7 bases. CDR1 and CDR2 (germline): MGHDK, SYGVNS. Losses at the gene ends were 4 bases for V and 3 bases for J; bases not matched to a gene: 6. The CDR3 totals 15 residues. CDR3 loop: CASSAGGRLYNEQFF. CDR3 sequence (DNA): TGTGCCAGCAGTGCAGGCGGGAGACTCTACAATGAGCAGTTCTTC.

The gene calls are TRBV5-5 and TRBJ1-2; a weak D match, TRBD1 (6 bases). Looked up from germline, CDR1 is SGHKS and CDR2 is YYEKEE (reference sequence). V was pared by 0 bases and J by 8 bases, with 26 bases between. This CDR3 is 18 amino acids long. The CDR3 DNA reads TGTGCCAGCAGCTTGGCTGGTAACCGGGACACCAGGGTAGAGGGCTACACCTTC. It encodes CASSLAGNRDTRVEGYTF.

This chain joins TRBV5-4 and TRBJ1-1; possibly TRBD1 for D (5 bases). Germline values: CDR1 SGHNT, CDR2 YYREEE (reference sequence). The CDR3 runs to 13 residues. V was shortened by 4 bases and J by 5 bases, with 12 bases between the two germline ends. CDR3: CASSVAGQTEAFF. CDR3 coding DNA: TGTGCCAGCAGCGTGGCAGGGCAGACTGAAGCTTTCTTT.

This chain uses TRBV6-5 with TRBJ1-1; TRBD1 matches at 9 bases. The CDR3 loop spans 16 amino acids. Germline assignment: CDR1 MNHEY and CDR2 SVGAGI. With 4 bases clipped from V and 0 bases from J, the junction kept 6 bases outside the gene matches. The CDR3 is CASSSDTGGMNTEAFF. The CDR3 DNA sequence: TGTGCCAGCAGTTCCGACACAGGGGGCATGAACACTGAAGCTTTCTTT.

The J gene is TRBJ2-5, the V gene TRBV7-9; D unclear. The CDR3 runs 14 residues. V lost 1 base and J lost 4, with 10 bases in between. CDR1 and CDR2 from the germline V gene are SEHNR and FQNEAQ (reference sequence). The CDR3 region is CASSLGERGETQYF. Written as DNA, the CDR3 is TGTGCCAGCAGCTTAGGAGAGCGAGGAGAGACCCAGTACTTC.

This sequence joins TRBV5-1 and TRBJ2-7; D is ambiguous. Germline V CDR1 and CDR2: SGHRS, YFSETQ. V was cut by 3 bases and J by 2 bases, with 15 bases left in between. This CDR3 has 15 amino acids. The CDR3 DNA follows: TGCGCCAGCAGCTCCCTTGGTACAACGACCTACGAGCAGTACTTC. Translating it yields CASSSLGTTTYEQYF.

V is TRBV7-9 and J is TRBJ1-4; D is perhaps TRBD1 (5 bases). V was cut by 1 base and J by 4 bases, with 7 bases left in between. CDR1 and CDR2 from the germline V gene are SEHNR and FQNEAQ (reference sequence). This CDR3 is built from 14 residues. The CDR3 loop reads CASSLGGGNEKLFF. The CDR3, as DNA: TGTGCCAGCAGCTTAGGTGGGGGTAATGAAAAACTGTTTTTT.

CDR3 residues: CASSLTGFLASDTF. The DNA of the CDR3 is TGTGCCAGCAGTTTGACGGGGTTTCTTGCGTCGGACACCTTC. The J gene is TRBJ1-2, the V gene TRBV28; D remains unclear. This CDR3 comprises 14 residues. The germline V gene has CDR1 MDHEN and CDR2 SYDVKM. Trimming removed 3 bases at V and 12 bases at J, with 20 bases between.

The CDR3 spells CAIMPGASGNTDTQYF. The CDR3 DNA reads TGTGCCATCATGCCGGGAGCTAGCGGGAACACAGATACGCAGTATTTT. V usage is TRBV10-3 and J usage is TRBJ2-3; 9 positions agree with TRBD2. Germline assignment: CDR1 ENHRY and CDR2 SYGVKD. The V and J ends lost 7 bases and 2 bases, in that order; junction bases with no gene match: 10. This CDR3 comprises 16 residues.

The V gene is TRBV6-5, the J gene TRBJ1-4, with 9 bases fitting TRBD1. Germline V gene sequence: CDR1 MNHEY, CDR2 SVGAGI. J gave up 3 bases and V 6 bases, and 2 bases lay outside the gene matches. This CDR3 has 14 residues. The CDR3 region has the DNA TGTGCCAGCAGGAGGACAGGGGCTAATGAAAAACTGTTTTTT. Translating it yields CASRRTGANEKLFF.

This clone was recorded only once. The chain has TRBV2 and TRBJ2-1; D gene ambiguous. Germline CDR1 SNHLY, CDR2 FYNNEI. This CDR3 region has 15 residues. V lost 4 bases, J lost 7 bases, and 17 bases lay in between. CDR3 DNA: TGTGCCAGCAGTGTGGGGTTGGGTACAATGAATGAGCAGTTCTTC. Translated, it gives CASSVGLGTMNEQFF. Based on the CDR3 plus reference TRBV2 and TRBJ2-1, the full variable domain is EPEVTQTPSHQVTQMGQEVILRCVPISNHLYFYWYRQILGQKVEFLVSFYNNEISEKSEIFDDQFSVERPDGSNFTLKIRSTKLEDSAMYFCASSVGLGTMNEQFFGPGTRLTVL.

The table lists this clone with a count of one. The chain's CDR3 is CAWSPDRGTEAFF. Written as DNA, the CDR3 is TGTGCCTGGAGTCCGGACAGGGGCACTGAAGCTTTCTTT. The V and J genes are TRBV30 and TRBJ1-1, with 9 bases lining up with TRBD1. V gave up 2 bases and J gave up 4 bases; unmatched junction bases: 2. The CDR3 runs to 13 residues. CDR1 and CDR2 (germline): GTSNPN, SVGIG (reference sequence).